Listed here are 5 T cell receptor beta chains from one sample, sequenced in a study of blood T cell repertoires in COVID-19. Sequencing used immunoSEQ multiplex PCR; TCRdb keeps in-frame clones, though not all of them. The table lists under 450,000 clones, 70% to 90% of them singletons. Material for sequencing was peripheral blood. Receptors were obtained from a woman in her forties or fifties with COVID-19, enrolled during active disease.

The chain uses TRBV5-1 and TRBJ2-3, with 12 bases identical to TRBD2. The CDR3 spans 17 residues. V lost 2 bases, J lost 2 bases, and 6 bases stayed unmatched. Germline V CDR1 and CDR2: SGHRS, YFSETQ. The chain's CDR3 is CASSFLGLAGFTDTQYF. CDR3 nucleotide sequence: TGCGCCAGCAGCTTCCTCGGACTAGCGGGGTTCACAGATACGCAGTATTTT. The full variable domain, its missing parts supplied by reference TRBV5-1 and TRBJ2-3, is KAGVTQTPRYLIKTRGQQVTLSCSPISGHRSVSWYQQTPGQGLQFLFEYFSETQRNKGNFPGRFSGRQFSNSRSEMNVSTLELGDSALYLCASSFLGLAGFTDTQYFGPGTRLTVL.

CDR3 protein: CASSQEGSGGARETQYF. The DNA of the CDR3 is TGTGCCAGCAGCCAAGAGGGTAGCGGGGGGGCCCGAGAGACCCAGTACTTC. This chain connects TRBV3-1 (or the pseudogene TRBV3-2) to TRBJ2-5; 11 bases fit TRBD2. The junction had 7 bases not matched to a gene; V was cut back by 0 bases and J by 4 bases. The CDR3 runs to 17 residues. Germline CDR1 is LGHDT and CDR2 is YNNKEL (reference sequence).

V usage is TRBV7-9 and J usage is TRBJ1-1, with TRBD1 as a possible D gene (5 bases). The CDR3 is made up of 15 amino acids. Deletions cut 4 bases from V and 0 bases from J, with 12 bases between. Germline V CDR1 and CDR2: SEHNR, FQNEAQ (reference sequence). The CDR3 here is CASSSTGSVNTEAFF. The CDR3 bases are TGTGCCAGCAGCTCCACAGGCTCTGTGAACACTGAAGCTTTCTTT.

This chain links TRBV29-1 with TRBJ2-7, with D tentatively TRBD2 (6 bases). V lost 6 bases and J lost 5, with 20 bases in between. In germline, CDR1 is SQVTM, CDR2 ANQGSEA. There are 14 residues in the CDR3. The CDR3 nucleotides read TGCAGCGTGGACGTTGGGGGGAGCCTGGACGAGCAGTACTTC. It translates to CSVDVGGSLDEQYF.

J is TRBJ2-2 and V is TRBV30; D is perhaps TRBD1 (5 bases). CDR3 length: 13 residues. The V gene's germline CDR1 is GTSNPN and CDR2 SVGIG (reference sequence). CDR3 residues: CAYRRTNTGELFF. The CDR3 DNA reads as TGTGCTTACAGGAGAACGAACACCGGGGAGCTGTTTTTT.